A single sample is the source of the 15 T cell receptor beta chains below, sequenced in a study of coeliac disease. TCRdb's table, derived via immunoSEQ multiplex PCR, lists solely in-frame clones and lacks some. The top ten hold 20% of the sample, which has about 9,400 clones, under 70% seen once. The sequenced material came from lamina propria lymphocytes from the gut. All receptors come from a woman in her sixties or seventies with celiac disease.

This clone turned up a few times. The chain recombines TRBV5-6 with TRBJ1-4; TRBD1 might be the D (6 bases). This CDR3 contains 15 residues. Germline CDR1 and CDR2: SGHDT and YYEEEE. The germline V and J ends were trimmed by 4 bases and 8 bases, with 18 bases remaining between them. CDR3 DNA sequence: TGTGCCAGCAGCCCGGGGGGGACACGCGGGGAAAAACTGTTTTTT. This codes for CASSPGGTRGEKLFF.

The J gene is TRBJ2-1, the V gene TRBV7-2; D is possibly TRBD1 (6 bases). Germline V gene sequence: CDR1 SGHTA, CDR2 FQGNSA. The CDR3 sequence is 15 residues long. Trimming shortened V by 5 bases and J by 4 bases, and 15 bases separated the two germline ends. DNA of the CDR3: TGTGCCAGCAGCCTCTCAGGGGCCGTGTACAATGAGCAGTTCTTC. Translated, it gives CASSLSGAVYNEQFF.

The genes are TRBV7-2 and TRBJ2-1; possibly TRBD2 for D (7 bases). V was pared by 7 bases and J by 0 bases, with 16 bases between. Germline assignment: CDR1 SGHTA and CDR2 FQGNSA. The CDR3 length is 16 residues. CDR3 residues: CASTPLGGASYNEQFF. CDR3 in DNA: TGTGCCAGCACCCCATTAGGGGGGGCCTCCTACAATGAGCAGTTCTTC.

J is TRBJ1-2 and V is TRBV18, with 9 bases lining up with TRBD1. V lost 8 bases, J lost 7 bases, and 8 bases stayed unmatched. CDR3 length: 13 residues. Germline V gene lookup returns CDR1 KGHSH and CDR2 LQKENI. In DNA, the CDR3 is TGTGCCAGCCGTCCGGGACAGGGTCGTGGCTACACCTTC. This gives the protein CASRPGQGRGYTF.

The CDR3 reads CAWQDRDSYEQYF. The CDR3 DNA follows: TGTGCCTGGCAGGATCGGGACTCCTACGAGCAGTACTTC. V and J are TRBV30 and TRBJ2-7; perhaps TRBD2 as D (5 bases). In germline, CDR1 is GTSNPN, CDR2 SVGIG (reference sequence). The CDR3 totals 13 residues. V was shortened by 5 bases and J by 0 bases, with 11 bases between the two germline ends.

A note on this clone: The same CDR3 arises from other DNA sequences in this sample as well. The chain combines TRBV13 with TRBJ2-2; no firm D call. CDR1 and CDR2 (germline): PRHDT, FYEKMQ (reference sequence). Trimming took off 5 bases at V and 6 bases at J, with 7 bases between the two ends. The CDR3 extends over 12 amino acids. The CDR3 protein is CASSLPAGELFF. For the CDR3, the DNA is TGTGCCAGCAGCCTCCCAGCCGGGGAGCTGTTTTTT. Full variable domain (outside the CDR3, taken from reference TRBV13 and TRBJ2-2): AAGVIQSPRHLIKEKRETATLKCYPIPRHDTVYWYQQGPGQDPQFLISFYEKMQSDKGSIPDRFSAQQFSDYHSELNMSSLELGDSALYFCASSLPAGELFFGEGSRLTVL.

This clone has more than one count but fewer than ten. The CDR3 coding sequence is TGTGCCAGCAGGAACGGGGGAGAGGGGACCCAGTACTTC. It is translated as CASRNGGEGTQYF. The V and J genes are TRBV2 and TRBJ2-5; possible D gene TRBD2, 6 bases. CDR3 length equals 13 residues. The ends were cut back, 6 bases at V and 7 bases at J, with 15 bases in the middle. Germline V gives CDR1 SNHLY, CDR2 FYNNEI.

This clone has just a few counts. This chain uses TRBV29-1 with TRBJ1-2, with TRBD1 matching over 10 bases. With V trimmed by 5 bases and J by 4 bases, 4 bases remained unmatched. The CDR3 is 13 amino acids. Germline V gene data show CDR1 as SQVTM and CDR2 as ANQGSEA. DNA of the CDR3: TGCAGCGTTACCAGGACAGGGGGCTATGGCTACACCTTC. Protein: CSVTRTGGYGYTF.

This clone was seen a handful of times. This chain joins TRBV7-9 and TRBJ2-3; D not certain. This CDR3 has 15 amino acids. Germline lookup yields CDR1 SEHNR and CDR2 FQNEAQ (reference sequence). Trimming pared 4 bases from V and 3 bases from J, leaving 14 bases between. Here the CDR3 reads CASSSSSTGTDTQYF. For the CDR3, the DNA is TGTGCCAGCAGCTCATCTAGTACGGGTACAGATACGCAGTATTTT. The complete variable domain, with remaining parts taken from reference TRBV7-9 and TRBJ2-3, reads DTGVSQNPRHKITKRGQNVTFRCDPISEHNRLYWYRQTLGQGPEFLTYFQNEAQLEKSRLLSDRFSAERPKGSFSTLEIQRTEQGDSAMYLCASSSSSTGTDTQYFGPGTRLTVL.

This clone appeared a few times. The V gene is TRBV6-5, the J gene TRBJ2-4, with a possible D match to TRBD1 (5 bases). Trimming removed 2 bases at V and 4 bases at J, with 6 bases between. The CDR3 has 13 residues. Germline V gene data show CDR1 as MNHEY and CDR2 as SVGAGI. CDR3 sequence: CASSYDRKNIQYF. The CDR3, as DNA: TGTGCCAGCAGTTACGACAGAAAAAACATTCAGTACTTC.

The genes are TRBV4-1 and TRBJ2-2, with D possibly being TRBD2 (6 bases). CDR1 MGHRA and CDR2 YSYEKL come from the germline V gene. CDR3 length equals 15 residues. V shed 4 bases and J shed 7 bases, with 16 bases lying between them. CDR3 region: CASSRTGTVVGELFF. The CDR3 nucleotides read TGCGCCAGCAGCCGAACCGGGACTGTGGTCGGGGAGCTGTTTTTT.

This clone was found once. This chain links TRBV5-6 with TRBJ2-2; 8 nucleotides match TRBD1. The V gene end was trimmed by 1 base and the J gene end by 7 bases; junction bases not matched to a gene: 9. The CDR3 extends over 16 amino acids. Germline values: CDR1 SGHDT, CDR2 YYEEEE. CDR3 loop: CASSLSGQGSFGELFF. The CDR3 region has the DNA TGTGCCAGCAGCTTGTCCGGACAGGGAAGCTTCGGGGAGCTGTTTTTT.

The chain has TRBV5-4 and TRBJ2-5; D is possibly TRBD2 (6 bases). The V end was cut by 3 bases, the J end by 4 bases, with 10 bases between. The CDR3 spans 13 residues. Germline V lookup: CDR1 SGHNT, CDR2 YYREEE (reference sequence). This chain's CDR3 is CASSSHSGETQYF. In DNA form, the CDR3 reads TGTGCCAGCAGCTCCCATAGCGGAGAGACCCAGTACTTC.

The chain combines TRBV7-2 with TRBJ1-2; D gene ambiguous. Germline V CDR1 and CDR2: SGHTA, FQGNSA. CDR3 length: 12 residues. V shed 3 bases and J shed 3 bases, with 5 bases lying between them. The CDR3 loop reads CASSFGDYGYTF. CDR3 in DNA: TGTGCCAGCAGCTTCGGGGACTATGGCTACACCTTC.

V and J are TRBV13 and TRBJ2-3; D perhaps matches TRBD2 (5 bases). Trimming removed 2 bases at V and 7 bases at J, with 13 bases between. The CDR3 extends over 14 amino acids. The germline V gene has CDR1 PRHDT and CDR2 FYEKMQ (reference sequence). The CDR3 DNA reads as TGTGCCAGCAGCTTACGGGATTATAAGAATACGCAGTATTTT. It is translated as CASSLRDYKNTQYF.